What follows are 27 T cell receptor beta chains derived from one specimen sequenced in a study of regulatory T cells in long-lasting Graves disease. Time point defined: newly diagnosed GD, antithyroid drugs for less than 3 months. Researchers made the TCR library from RNA that was extracted from PBMCs. Sequencing libraries for TCR beta were prepared with iRepertoire HTBI primers and Arm-PCR of CDR3 regions. From the multiplex PCR reads, TCRdb called clonotypes with MiXCR, one entry per CDR3 protein. The sample records roughly 560,000 distinct CDR3 sequences, more than 10% being singletons. This sample also belongs to another study, concerning T cells in Graves' hyperthyroidism and ophthalmopathy.

This specimen was peripheral blood mononuclear cells (PBMCs), taken at new diagnosis, from a patient treated with antithyroid drugs. The receptor set was obtained from a woman between 25 and 40 years old with Graves disease.

This clonotype was counted only a few times. V is TRBV25-1 and J is TRBJ1-1; 9 nucleotides match TRBD1. The CDR3 is 14 amino acids. Trimming took 4 bases from V and 4 from J; bases not matched to a gene: 4. Germline V CDR1 and CDR2: MGHDK, SYGVNS. CDR3 in amino acids: CASSGYRGLTEAFF. CDR3 coding DNA: TGTGCCAGCAGTGGATACAGGGGGCTCACTGAAGCTTTCTTT.

This clonotype was observed at least ten times. The chain couples TRBV4-2 to TRBJ2-2; D unclear. The V end lost 1 base, the J end lost 6 bases, and 9 bases lay between the germline ends. In germline, CDR1 is LGHNA, CDR2 YNFKEQ. The CDR3 runs 14 residues. The DNA for the CDR3 is TGTGCCAGCAGCCAAGGGTTGGAAGCCGGGGAGCTGTTTTTT. Encoded protein: CASSQGLEAGELFF.

Ten or more counts support this clonotype. The chain has TRBV27 and TRBJ2-7; TRBD1 might be the D (5 bases). The CDR3 is 14 amino acids. Trimming removed 3 bases at V and 0 bases at J, with 9 bases between. CDR1 and CDR2 from the germline V gene are MNHEY and SMNVEV (reference sequence). This CDR3 reads CASSFLGASYEQYF. The CDR3 DNA is TGTGCCAGCAGTTTTTTAGGGGCCTCCTACGAGCAGTACTTC.

This clonotype was observed at least ten times. The genes are TRBV3-1 and TRBJ1-6, with unresolved D. The CDR3 is 14 amino acids. V gave up 1 base and J gave up 5 bases, with 6 bases separating them. CDR1 and CDR2 from the germline V gene are LGHDT and YNNKEL (reference sequence). CDR3 coding DNA: TGTGCCAGCAGCCAAGGGGTCAATAATTCACCCCTCCACTTT. It translates to CASSQGVNNSPLHF.

This clonotype was detected ten times or more. The rearrangement joins TRBV20-1 to TRBJ2-5; tentatively, D is TRBD1 (6 bases). Trimming shortened V by 8 bases and J by 4 bases, and 20 bases separated the two germline ends. The germline gives CDR1 DFQATT, CDR2 SNEGSKA (reference sequence). The CDR3 loop spans 14 amino acids. In DNA, the CDR3 is TGCAGTCGGGGTTATCGGGGCAGGGGAGAGACCCAGTACTTC. Translating gives CSRGYRGRGETQYF.

In its sample, this clonotype was seen many times. The V and J genes are TRBV6-5 and TRBJ2-1; 8 bases are a match to TRBD2. Germline CDR1 reads MNHEY; CDR2 reads SVGAGI. The CDR3 length is 15 residues. With V trimmed by 4 bases and J by 5 bases, 7 bases remained unmatched. As DNA, the CDR3 is TGTGCCAGCAGTTCGATACGACTAGCGCACAATGAGCAGTTCTTC. This codes for CASSSIRLAHNEQFF.

CDR3 DNA: TGTGCCAGCAGAAAACTAGCGGGCACAGATACGCAGTATTTT. Protein: CASRKLAGTDTQYF. The rearrangement uses TRBV6-2 or TRBV6-3 and TRBJ2-3; 8 nucleotides agree with TRBD2. J gave up 1 base and V 6 bases, and 3 bases lay outside the gene matches. CDR1 MNHEY and CDR2 SVGEGT come from the germline V gene. This CDR3 has 14 residues.

This clonotype was picked up many times. This chain uses TRBV20-1 with TRBJ2-1, with D possibly TRBD2 on 5 matching bases. The CDR3 has 14 residues. From germline, CDR1 is DFQATT and CDR2 SNEGSKA (reference sequence). The CDR3 region has the DNA TGCAGCCACCAAGAAGCGGCTACCTACAATGAGCAGTTCTTC. Protein product: CSHQEAATYNEQFF.

This clonotype was counted only a few times. CDR3 in amino acids: CSARAGGAPYEQYF. CDR3 coding DNA: TGCAGTGCTAGAGCCGGGGGCGCTCCCTACGAGCAGTACTTC. V is TRBV20-1 and J is TRBJ2-7; the D call may be TRBD1 or TRBD2 (6 bases each). CDR1 and CDR2 (germline): DFQATT, SNEGSKA (reference sequence). This CDR3 region has 14 residues. V lost 1 base and J lost 2, with 12 bases in between.

Concerning this clonotype itself: It is likely a read error, because the conserved phenylalanine at the end of the CDR3 is missing. It is unclear where the CDR3 begins or ends on the DNA, so no DNA is shown, and the CDR3 is as TCRdb lists it. The V gene is TRBV5-6, the J gene TRBJ1-1; TRBD1, the table's D call, was not compared with the DNA. Per germline, CDR1 SGHDT and CDR2 YYEEEE. The CDR3 is made up of 11 amino acids, end residues included. CDR3 sequence reads: CASSSTGPVEL.

The V gene is TRBV12-3 or TRBV12-4, the J gene TRBJ2-1; D possibly corresponds to TRBD1 (6 bases). The CDR3 has 15 amino acids. The V gene lost 3 bases and the J gene lost 4 bases, with 13 bases spanning the gap. The DNA of the CDR3 is TGTGCCAGCAGTTTGAACAGGGTGACTTACAATGAGCAGTTCTTC. Translation gives CASSLNRVTYNEQFF.

The V call is TRBV20-1, the J call TRBJ1-5, with a possible D match to TRBD1 (6 bases). The V end was cut by 5 bases, the J end by 2 bases, with 10 bases between. Germline CDR1 DFQATT, CDR2 SNEGSKA (reference sequence). The CDR3 is 13 amino acids. The CDR3 sequence is CSARGHRNQPQHF. The CDR3 coding sequence is TGCAGTGCTCGGGGACACCGCAATCAGCCCCAGCATTTT.

The table lists this clonotype with a few counts. This chain connects TRBV5-4 to TRBJ1-2; 10 nucleotides align to TRBD1. The CDR3 loop spans 16 amino acids. The junction had 7 bases not matched to a gene; V was cut back by 4 bases and J by 1 base. Germline-derived CDR1 and CDR2 are SGHNT and YYREEE (reference sequence). This chain's CDR3 is CASSPGTGAINYGYTF. The DNA for the CDR3 is TGTGCCAGCAGCCCCGGGACAGGGGCGATTAACTATGGCTACACCTTC.

This clonotype was seen a few times. The CDR3 nucleotides are TGTGCCAGCAGCTTTCAGGGCACCAATTCACCCCTCCACTTT. As protein: CASSFQGTNSPLHF. This chain links TRBV7-8 with TRBJ1-6, with a weak D call TRBD1 (5 bases). This CDR3 has 14 residues. CDR1 and CDR2 (germline): SGHVS, FQNEAQ. Between the trimmed V and J ends, which lost 3 bases and 7 bases, there was a span of 10 bases.

This clonotype has more than one count but fewer than ten. This chain connects TRBV3-1 to TRBJ2-7; D not resolved. Trimming stripped 0 bases from V and 1 base from J, with 13 bases between. Germline V CDR1 and CDR2: LGHDT, YNNKEL (reference sequence). The CDR3 loop spans 16 amino acids. DNA for the CDR3: TGTGCCAGCAGCCAAGACCTATACCCGATTTCCTACGAGCAGTACTTC. Its protein product is CASSQDLYPISYEQYF.

Many counts were recorded for this clonotype. This sequence joins TRBV11-2 and TRBJ2-7; 7 bases are a match to TRBD2. Trimming removed 3 bases from V and 0 bases from J; junction bases left unmatched: 5. The CDR3 sequence is 15 residues long. Germline CDR1 and CDR2: SGHAT and FQNNGV. In nucleotides, the CDR3 is TGTGCCAGCAGCTTTGAAGCGGGATTCTCCTACGAGCAGTACTTC. Encoded protein: CASSFEAGFSYEQYF.

The CDR3 reads CATSDLRGHGYTF. The CDR3 coding sequence is TGTGCCACCAGTGATTTGAGGGGCCATGGCTACACCTTC. The chain is built from TRBV24-1 and TRBJ1-2; D possibly corresponds to TRBD1 (5 bases). Trimming removed 0 bases at V and 6 bases at J, with 7 bases between. CDR1 is KGHDR and CDR2 is SFDVKD in the germline V gene. There are 13 residues in the CDR3.

This clonotype was seen ten or more times. This chain joins TRBV18 and TRBJ2-3; 8 bases align to TRBD2. The CDR3 consists of 16 residues. Germline loops: CDR1 KGHSH, CDR2 LQKENI. V was clipped by 3 bases and J by 0 bases; unmatched bases: 5. The CDR3 bases are TGTGCCAGCTCACCGAACCAGCGGGAGAGCACAGATACGCAGTATTTT. Protein: CASSPNQRESTDTQYF.

In its sample, this clonotype was seen many times. The chain links TRBV2 to TRBJ1-5; perhaps TRBD1 as D (5 bases). The V and J ends lost 7 bases and 0 bases respectively, with 13 bases between them. This CDR3 has 15 amino acids. The V gene's germline CDR1 is SNHLY and CDR2 FYNNEI. The CDR3 DNA follows: TGTGCCAGCACCGTGGGGGAACATAGCAATCAGCCCCAGCATTTT. Translation gives CASTVGEHSNQPQHF.

This clonotype has ten or more counts. The chain combines TRBV29-1 with TRBJ2-3; 11 nucleotides agree with TRBD2. The CDR3 contains 15 residues. The V segment lost 4 bases and the J segment 5 bases; nucleotides outside the gene matches: 8. Germline values: CDR1 SQVTM, CDR2 ANQGSEA. The CDR3 DNA reads TGCAGCGTTGGAACTAGCGGGAGTGGAGGAGATACGCAGTATTTT. Protein sequence: CSVGTSGSGGDTQYF.

This clonotype was counted between two and nine times. The chain recombines TRBV6-5 with TRBJ1-2, with 7 bases fitting TRBD1. V lost 2 bases and J lost 8; bases outside the gene matches: 8. CDR3 size: 14 residues. Germline lookup yields CDR1 MNHEY and CDR2 SVGAGI. CDR3 nucleotide sequence: TGTGCCAGCAGTTACCAGGGGGGGGCCTGGGGCTACACCTTC. Translating gives CASSYQGGAWGYTF.

The chain employs TRBV28 and TRBJ2-7, with 11 bases matching TRBD2. V gave up 2 bases and J gave up 0 bases; unmatched junction bases: 3. This CDR3 has 16 amino acids. Germline values: CDR1 MDHEN, CDR2 SYDVKM. CDR3 nucleotides: TGTGCCAGCAGTTTAACTAGCGGGAGAATCTCCTACGAGCAGTACTTC. This codes for CASSLTSGRISYEQYF. Variable domain in full (rest from reference TRBV28 and TRBJ2-7): DVKVTQSSRYLVKRTGEKVFLECVQDMDHENMFWYRQDPGLGLRLIYFSYDVKMKEKGDIPEGYSVSREKKERFSLILESASTNQTSMYLCASSLTSGRISYEQYFGPGTRLTVT.

In its sample, this clonotype was seen many times. The chain has TRBV10-2 and TRBJ2-7; 10 positions match TRBD2. CDR1 WSHSY and CDR2 SAAADI come from the germline V gene. The J segment lost 4 bases and the V segment lost 4 bases, leaving 7 bases of the junction unmatched. The CDR3 is 15 residues long. CDR3 region: CASSALAGSIYEQYF. The DNA of the CDR3 is TGCGCCAGCAGTGCACTAGCGGGATCCATATACGAGCAGTACTTC.

The rearrangement uses TRBV24-1 and TRBJ2-6; D might be TRBD2 (6 bases). Trimming took off 9 bases at V and 6 bases at J, with 14 bases between the two ends. Germline lookup yields CDR1 KGHDR and CDR2 SFDVKD. The CDR3 runs 14 residues. The CDR3 nucleotides are TGTGCCACCGGCGATGGGAGGTTGGCCAACGTCCTGACTTTC. It specifies CATGDGRLANVLTF.

This clonotype was recorded many times. This chain uses TRBV2 with TRBJ2-5; the D gene is possibly TRBD2 (5 bases). Germline loops: CDR1 SNHLY, CDR2 FYNNEI. The CDR3 consists of 14 residues. Deletions cut 8 bases from V and 5 bases from J, with 18 bases between. The CDR3 spells CASAPRGLGETQYF. Here the CDR3 DNA reads TGTGCCAGCGCCCCTCGGGGATTAGGGGAGACCCAGTACTTC. Full variable domain (rest looked up from reference TRBV2 and TRBJ2-5): EPEVTQTPSHQVTQMGQEVILRCVPISNHLYFYWYRQILGQKVEFLVSFYNNEISEKSEIFDDQFSVERPDGSNFTLKIRSTKLEDSAMYFCASAPRGLGETQYFGPGTRLLVL.

This clonotype was seen more than once but under ten times. The CDR3 nucleotides read TGTGCCAGCAGCTTAAGAGGGCAGGTCTACAATGAGCAGTTCTTC. Translation gives CASSLRGQVYNEQFF. The rearrangement links TRBV11-3 to TRBJ2-1; maybe TRBD2 (5 bases). CDR3 length equals 15 residues. V was cut by 2 bases and J by 3 bases, with 11 bases left in between. Germline CDR1 SGHNT, CDR2 YENEEA.

This clonotype came up many times. The chain links TRBV7-2 to TRBJ1-5; the D is unclear. Per the germline V gene, CDR1 is SGHTA and CDR2 is FQGNSA. The CDR3 is 16 amino acids. Trimming took 4 bases from V and 8 from J, leaving 21 bases between them. CDR3 region: CASSYYGRPTREPQHF. The CDR3 DNA follows: TGTGCCAGCAGCTATTATGGACGGCCGACGAGGGAGCCCCAGCATTTT.